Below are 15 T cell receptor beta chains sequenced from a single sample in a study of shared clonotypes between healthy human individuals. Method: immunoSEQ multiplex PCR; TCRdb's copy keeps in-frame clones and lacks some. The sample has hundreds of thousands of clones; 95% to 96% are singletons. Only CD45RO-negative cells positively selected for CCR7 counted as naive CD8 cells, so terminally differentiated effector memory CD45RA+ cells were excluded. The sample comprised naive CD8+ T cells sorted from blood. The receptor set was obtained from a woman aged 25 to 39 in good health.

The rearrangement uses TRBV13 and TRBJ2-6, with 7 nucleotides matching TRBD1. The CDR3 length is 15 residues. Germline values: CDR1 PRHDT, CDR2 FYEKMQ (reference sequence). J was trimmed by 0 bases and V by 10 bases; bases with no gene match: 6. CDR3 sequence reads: CAINRGPSGANVLTF. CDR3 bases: TGTGCCATCAACAGGGGCCCCTCTGGGGCCAACGTCCTGACTTTC.

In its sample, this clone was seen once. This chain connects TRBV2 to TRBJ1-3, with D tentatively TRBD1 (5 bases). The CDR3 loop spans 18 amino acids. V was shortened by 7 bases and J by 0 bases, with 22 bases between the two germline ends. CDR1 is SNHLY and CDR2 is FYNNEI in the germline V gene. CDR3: CASTPSYSTVLSGNTIYF. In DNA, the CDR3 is TGTGCCAGCACCCCAAGCTACTCGACAGTTCTCTCTGGAAACACCATATATTTT.

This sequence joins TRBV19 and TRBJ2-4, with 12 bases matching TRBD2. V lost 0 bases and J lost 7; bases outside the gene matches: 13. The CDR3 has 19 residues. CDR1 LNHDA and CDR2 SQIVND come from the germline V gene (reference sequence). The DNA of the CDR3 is TGTGCCAGTAGTATAGATGCTAGCGGGAGGGCCTCGTTTTTGAACATTCAGTACTTC. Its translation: CASSIDASGRASFLNIQYF.

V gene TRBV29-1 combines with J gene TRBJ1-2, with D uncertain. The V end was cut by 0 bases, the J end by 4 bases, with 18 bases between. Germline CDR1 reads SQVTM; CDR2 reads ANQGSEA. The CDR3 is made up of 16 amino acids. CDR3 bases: TGCAGCGTTGAAGATGACGAGGAAAGGGCTTTCTATGGCTACACCTTC. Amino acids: CSVEDDEERAFYGYTF.

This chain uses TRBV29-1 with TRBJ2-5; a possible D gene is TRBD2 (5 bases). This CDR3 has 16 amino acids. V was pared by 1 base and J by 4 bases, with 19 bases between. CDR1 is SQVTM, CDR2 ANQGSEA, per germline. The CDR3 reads CSVEGPVEGWGETQYF. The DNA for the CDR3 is TGCAGCGTTGAAGGACCAGTTGAGGGTTGGGGAGAGACCCAGTACTTC. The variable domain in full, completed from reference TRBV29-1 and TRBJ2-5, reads SAVISQKPSRDICQRGTSLTIQCQVDSQVTMMFWYRQQPGQSLTLIATANQGSEATYESGFVIDKFPISRPNLTFSTLTVSNMSPEDSSIYLCSVEGPVEGWGETQYFGPGTRLLVL.

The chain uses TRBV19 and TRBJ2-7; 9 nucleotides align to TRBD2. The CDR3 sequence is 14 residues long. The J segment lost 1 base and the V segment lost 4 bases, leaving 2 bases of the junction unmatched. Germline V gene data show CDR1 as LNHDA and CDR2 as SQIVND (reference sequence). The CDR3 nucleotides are TGTGCCAGTAGTACTAGCGGGATTTCCTACGAGCAGTACTTC. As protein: CASSTSGISYEQYF.

The CDR3 nucleotides are TGTGCCAGCACTTCCACAGGGTTTTTTGATGGCTACACCTTC. This translates into CASTSTGFFDGYTF. V is TRBV28 and J is TRBJ1-2, with D maybe TRBD1 (6 bases). V gave up 7 bases and J gave up 6 bases, with 18 bases separating them. CDR1 and CDR2 (germline): MDHEN, SYDVKM. This CDR3 is built from 14 residues.

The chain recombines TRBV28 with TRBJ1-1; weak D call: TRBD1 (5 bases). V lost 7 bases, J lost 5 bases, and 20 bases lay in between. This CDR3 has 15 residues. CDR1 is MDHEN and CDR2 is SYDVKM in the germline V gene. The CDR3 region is CASNIPHGRGTEAFF. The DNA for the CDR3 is TGTGCCAGCAACATCCCCCATGGTAGGGGAACTGAAGCTTTCTTT.

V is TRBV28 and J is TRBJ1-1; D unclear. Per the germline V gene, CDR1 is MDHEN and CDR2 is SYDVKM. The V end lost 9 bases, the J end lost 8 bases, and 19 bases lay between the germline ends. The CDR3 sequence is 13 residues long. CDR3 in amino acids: CASIHWERREAFF. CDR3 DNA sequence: TGTGCCAGTATACATTGGGAGCGTCGGGAAGCTTTCTTT.

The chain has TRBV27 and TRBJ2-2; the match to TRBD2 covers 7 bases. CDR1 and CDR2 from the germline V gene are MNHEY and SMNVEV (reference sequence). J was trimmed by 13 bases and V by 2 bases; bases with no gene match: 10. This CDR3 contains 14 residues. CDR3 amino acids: CASSLVSSGLGLFF. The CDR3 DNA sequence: TGTGCCAGCAGTTTAGTGTCTAGCGGACTGGGGCTGTTTTTT.

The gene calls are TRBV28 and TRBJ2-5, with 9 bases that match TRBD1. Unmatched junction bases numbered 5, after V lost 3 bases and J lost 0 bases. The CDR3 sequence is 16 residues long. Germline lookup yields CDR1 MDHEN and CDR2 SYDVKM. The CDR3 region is CASSFRTGAYQETQYF. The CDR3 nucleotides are TGTGCCAGCAGTTTTAGGACAGGGGCGTACCAAGAGACCCAGTACTTC.

CDR3 sequence: CASSLGTSTDTQYF. In nucleotides, the CDR3 is TGTGCCAGCAGCCTCGGGACCAGCACAGATACGCAGTATTTT. The chain joins TRBV7-9 to TRBJ2-3; D tentatively reads TRBD1 or TRBD2 (5 bases each). The V and J ends lost 5 bases and 0 bases respectively, with 9 bases between them. The CDR3 sequence is 14 residues long. Germline lookup yields CDR1 SEHNR and CDR2 FQNEAQ (reference sequence).

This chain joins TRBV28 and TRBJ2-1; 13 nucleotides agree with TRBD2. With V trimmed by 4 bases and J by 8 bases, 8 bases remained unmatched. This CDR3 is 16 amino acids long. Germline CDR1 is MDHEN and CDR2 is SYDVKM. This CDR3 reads CASSSRTSGSTHEQFF. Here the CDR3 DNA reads TGTGCCAGCAGTTCAAGGACTAGCGGGAGTACACATGAGCAGTTCTTC. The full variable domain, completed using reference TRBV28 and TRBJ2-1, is DVKVTQSSRYLVKRTGEKVFLECVQDMDHENMFWYRQDPGLGLRLIYFSYDVKMKEKGDIPEGYSVSREKKERFSLILESASTNQTSMYLCASSSRTSGSTHEQFFGPGTRLTVL.

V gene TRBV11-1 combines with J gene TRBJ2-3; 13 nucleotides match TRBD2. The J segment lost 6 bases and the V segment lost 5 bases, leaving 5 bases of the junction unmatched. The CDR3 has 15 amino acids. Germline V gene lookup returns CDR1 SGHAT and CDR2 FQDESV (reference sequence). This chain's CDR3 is CASSIGTSGIDTQYF. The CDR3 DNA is TGTGCCAGCAGCATAGGGACTAGCGGGATTGATACGCAGTATTTT.

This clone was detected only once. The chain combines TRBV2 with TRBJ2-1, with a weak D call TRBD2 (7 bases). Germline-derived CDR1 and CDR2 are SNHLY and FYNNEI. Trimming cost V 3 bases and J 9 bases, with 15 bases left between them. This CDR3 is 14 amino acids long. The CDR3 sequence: CASSEIGGAVEQFF. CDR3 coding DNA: TGTGCCAGCAGTGAGATTGGGGGGGCTGTTGAGCAGTTCTTC.